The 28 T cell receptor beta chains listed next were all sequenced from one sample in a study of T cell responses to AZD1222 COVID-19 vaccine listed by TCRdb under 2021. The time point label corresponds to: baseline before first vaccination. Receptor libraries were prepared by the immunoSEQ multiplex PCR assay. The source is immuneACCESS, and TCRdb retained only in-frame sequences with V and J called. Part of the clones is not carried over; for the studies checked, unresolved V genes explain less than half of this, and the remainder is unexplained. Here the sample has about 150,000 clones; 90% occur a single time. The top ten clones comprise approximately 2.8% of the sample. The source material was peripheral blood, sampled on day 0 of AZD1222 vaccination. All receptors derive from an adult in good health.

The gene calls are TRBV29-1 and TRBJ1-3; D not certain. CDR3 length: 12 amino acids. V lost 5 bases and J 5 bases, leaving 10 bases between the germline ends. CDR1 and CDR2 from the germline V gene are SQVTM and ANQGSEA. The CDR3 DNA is TGCAGCGTTTTTACCATCCGAAACACCATATATTTT. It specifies CSVFTIRNTIYF.

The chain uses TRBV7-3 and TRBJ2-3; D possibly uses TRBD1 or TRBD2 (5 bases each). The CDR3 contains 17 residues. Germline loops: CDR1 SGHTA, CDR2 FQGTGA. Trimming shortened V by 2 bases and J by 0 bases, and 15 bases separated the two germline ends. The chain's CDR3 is CASSLLGASLSTDTQYF. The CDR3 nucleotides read TGTGCCAGCAGCTTATTAGGGGCTAGCCTTAGCACAGATACGCAGTATTTT. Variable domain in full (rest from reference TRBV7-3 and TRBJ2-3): GAGVSQTPSNKVTEKGKYVELRCDPISGHTALYWYRQSLGQGPEFLIYFQGTGAADDSGLPNDRFFAVRPEGSVSTLKIQRTERGDSAVYLCASSLLGASLSTDTQYFGPGTRLTVL.

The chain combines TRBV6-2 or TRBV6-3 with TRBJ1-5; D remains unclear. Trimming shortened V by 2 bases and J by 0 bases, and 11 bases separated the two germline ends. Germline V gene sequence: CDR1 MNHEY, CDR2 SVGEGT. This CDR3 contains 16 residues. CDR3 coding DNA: TGTGCCAGCAGTTACGCCACAGTTAATAGCAATCAGCCCCAGCATTTT. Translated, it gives CASSYATVNSNQPQHF.

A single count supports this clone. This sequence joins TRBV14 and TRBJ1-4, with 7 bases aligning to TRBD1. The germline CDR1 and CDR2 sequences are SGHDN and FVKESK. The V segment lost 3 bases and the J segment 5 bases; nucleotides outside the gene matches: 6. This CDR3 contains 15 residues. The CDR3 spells CASSQNRDSNEKLFF. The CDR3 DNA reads TGTGCCAGCAGCCAGAACCGGGACAGCAATGAAAAACTGTTTTTT.

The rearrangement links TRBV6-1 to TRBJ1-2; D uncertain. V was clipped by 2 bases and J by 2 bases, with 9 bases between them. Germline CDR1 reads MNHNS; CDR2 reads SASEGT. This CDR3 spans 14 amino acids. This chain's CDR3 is CASSEWDRNYGYTF. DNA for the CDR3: TGTGCCAGCAGTGAATGGGATCGGAACTATGGCTACACCTTC.

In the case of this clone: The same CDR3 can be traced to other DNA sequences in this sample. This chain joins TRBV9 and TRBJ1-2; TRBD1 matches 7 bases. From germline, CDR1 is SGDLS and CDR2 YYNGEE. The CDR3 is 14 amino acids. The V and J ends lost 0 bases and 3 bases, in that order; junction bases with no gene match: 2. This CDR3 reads CASSVGQGDYGYTF. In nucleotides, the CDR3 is TGTGCCAGCAGCGTAGGACAGGGAGACTATGGCTACACCTTC.

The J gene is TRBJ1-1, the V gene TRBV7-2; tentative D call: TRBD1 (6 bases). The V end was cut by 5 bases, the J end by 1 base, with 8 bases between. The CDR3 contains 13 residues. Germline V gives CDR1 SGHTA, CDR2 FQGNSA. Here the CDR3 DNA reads TGTGCCAGCAGCCGGGGGGCGAACACTGAAGCTTTCTTT. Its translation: CASSRGANTEAFF. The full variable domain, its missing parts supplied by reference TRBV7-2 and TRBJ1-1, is GAGVSQSPSNKVTEKGKDVELRCDPISGHTALYWYRQSLGQGLEFLIYFQGNSAPDKSGLPSDRFSAERTGGSVSTLTIQRTQQEDSAVYLCASSRGANTEAFFGQGTRLTVV.

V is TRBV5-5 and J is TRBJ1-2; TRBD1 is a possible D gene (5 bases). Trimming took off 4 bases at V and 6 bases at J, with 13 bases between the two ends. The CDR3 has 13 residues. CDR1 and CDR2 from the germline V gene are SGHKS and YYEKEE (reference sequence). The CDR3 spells CASSDGHIHGYTF. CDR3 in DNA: TGTGCCAGCAGCGACGGACATATCCATGGCTACACCTTC.

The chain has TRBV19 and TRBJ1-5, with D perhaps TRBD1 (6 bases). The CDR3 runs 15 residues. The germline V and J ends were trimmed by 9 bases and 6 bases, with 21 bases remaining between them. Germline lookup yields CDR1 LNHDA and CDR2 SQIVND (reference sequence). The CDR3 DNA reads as TGTGCCAGCCAGTCATACCCAGGGGACCGTCAGCCCCAGCATTTT. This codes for CASQSYPGDRQPQHF.

CDR3 DNA: TGTGCCAGCAGCGTATCCGATGGGGGGCGCCATGGCTACACCTTC. Its translation: CASSVSDGGRHGYTF. The chain carries TRBV9 and TRBJ1-2; perhaps TRBD1 as D (6 bases). The CDR3 loop spans 15 amino acids. In germline, CDR1 is SGDLS, CDR2 YYNGEE. Trimming removed 1 base from V and 6 bases from J, with 16 bases in between.

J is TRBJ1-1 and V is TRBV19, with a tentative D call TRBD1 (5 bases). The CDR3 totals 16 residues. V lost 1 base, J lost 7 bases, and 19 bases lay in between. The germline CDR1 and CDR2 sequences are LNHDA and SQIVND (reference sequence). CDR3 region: CASSIAHGGGYFEAFF. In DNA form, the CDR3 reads TGTGCCAGTAGTATAGCCCACGGTGGGGGATACTTTGAAGCTTTCTTT.

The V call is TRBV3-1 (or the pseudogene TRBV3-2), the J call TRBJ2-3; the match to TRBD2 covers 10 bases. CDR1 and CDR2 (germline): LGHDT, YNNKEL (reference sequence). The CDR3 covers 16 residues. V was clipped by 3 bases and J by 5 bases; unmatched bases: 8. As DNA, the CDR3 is TGTGCCAGCAGCCATATTAGCGGGGGGCGGGAAGATACGCAGTATTTT. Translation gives CASSHISGGREDTQYF.

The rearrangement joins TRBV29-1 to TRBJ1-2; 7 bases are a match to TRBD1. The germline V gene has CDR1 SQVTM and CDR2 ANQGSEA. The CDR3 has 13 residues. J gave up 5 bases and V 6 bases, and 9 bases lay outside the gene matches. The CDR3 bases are TGCAGCGTAGACAGGGAGGAGAAGTATGGCTACACCTTC. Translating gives CSVDREEKYGYTF.

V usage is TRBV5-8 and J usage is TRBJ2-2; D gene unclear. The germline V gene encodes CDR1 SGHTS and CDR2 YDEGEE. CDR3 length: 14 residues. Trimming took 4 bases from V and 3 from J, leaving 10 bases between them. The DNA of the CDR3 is TGTGCCAGCAGCCCGAGTGTTTACACCGGGGAGCTGTTTTTT. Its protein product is CASSPSVYTGELFF.

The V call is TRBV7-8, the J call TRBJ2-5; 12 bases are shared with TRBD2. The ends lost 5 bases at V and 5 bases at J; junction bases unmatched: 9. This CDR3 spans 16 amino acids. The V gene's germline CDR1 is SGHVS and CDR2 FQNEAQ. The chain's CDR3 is CASSMSSGGAWETQYF. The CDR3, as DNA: TGTGCCAGCAGCATGTCTAGCGGGGGGGCCTGGGAGACCCAGTACTTC. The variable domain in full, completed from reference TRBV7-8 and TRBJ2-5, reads GAGVSQSPRYKVAKRGQDVALRCDPISGHVSLFWYQQALGQGPEFLTYFQNEAQLDKSGLPSDRFFAERPEGSVSTLKIQRTQQEDSAVYLCASSMSSGGAWETQYFGPGTRLLVL.

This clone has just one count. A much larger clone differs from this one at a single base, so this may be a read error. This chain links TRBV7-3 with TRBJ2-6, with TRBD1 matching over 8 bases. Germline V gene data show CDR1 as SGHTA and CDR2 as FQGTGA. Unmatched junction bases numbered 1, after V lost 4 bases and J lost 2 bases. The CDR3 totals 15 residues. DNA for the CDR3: TGTGCCAGCAGCTACAGGGGGGCTGGGGCCAACGTCCTGACTTTC. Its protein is CASSYRGAGANVLTF. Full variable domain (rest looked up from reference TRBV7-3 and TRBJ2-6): GAGVSQTPSNKVTEKGKYVELRCDPISGHTALYWYRQSLGQGPEFLIYFQGTGAADDSGLPNDRFFAVRPEGSVSTLKIQRTERGDSAVYLCASSYRGAGANVLTFGAGSRLTVL.

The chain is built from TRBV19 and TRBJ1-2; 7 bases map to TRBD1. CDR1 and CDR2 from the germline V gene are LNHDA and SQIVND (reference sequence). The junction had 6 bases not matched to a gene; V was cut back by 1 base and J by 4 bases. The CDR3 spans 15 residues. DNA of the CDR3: TGTGCCAGTAGTATAGCGGGCAGGGGGGTCTATGGCTACACCTTC. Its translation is CASSIAGRGVYGYTF.

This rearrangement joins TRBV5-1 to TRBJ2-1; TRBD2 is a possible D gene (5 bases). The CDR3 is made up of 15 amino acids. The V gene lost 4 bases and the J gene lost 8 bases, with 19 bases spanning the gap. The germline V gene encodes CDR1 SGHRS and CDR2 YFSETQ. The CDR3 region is CASSREWGGGDEQFF. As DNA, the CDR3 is TGCGCCAGCAGCCGTGAATGGGGTGGAGGCGATGAGCAGTTCTTC. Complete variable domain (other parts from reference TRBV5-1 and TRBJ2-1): KAGVTQTPRYLIKTRGQQVTLSCSPISGHRSVSWYQQTPGQGLQFLFEYFSETQRNKGNFPGRFSGRQFSNSRSEMNVSTLELGDSALYLCASSREWGGGDEQFFGPGTRLTVL.

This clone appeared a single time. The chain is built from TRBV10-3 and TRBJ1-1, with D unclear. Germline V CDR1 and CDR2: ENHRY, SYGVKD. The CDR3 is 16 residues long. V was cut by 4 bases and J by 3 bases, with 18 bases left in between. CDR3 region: CAISVSLSDRYTEAFF. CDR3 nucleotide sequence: TGTGCCATCAGTGTTAGTCTATCCGACCGGTACACTGAAGCTTTCTTT.

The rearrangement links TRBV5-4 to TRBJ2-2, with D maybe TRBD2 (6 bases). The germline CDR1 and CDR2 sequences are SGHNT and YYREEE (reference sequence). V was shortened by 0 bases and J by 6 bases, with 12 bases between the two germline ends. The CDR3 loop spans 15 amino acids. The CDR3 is CASSLEAGRPGELFF. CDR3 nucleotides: TGTGCCAGCAGCTTGGAAGCAGGGAGGCCCGGGGAGCTGTTTTTT.

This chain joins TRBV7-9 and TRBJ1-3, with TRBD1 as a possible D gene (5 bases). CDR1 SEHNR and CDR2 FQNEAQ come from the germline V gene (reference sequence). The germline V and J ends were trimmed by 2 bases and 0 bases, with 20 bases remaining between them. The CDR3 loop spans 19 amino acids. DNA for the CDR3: TGTGCCAGCAGCTTACCGACGACAGCTACTCCGTTCTCTGGAAACACCATATATTTT. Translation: CASSLPTTATPFSGNTIYF.

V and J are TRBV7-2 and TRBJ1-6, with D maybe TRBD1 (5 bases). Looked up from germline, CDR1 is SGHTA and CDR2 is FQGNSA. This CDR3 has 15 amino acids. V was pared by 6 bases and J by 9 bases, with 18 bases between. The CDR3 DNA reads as TGTGCCAGCAGAAAGGGACTCTCTTGGGGTTCACCCCTCCACTTT. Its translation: CASRKGLSWGSPLHF.

CDR3 DNA sequence: TGTGCCACCAGCAGAGACCCGGGGGGGTATGGCGGGGAGCTGTTTTTT. Protein sequence: CATSRDPGGYGGELFF. The genes are TRBV15 and TRBJ2-2, with 8 bases that match TRBD2. The CDR3 length is 16 residues. V trimming: 0 bases; J trimming: 7 bases; junction bases outside the gene matches: 7. Germline CDR1 and CDR2: LNHNV and YYDKDF (reference sequence).

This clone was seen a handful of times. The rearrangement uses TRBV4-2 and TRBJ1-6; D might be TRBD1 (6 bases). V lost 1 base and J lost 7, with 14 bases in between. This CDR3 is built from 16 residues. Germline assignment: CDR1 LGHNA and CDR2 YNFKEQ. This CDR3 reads CASSQVAGGMNSPLHF. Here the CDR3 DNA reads TGTGCCAGCAGCCAAGTGGCGGGGGGCATGAATTCACCCCTCCACTTT.

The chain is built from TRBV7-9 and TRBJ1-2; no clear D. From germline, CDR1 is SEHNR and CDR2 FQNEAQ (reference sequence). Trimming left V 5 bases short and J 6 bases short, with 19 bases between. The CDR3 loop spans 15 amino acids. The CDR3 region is CASSPPLLTPNGYTF. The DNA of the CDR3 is TGTGCCAGCAGCCCTCCCTTACTCACCCCAAATGGCTACACCTTC. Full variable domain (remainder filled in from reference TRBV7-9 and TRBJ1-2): DTGVSQNPRHKITKRGQNVTFRCDPISEHNRLYWYRQTLGQGPEFLTYFQNEAQLEKSRLLSDRFSAERPKGSFSTLEIQRTEQGDSAMYLCASSPPLLTPNGYTFGSGTRLTVV.

As DNA, the CDR3 is TGCGCCAGCAGTGAGTGGACCCCCCGTTTTGAGCAGTTCTTC. It encodes CASSEWTPRFEQFF. This chain links TRBV10-2 with TRBJ2-1; D call uncertain. CDR1 WSHSY and CDR2 SAAADI come from the germline V gene. This CDR3 contains 14 residues. V was shortened by 1 base and J by 9 bases, with 13 bases between the two germline ends.

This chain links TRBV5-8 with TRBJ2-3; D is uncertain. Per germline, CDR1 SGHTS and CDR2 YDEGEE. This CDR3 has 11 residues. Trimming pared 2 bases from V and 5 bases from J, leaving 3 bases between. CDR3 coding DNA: TGTGCCAGCAGCTTTATAGATACGCAGTATTTT. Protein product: CASSFIDTQYF. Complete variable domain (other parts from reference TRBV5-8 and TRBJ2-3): EAGVTQSPTHLIKTRGQQATLRCSPISGHTSVYWYQQALGLGLQFLLWYDEGEERNRGNFPPRFSGRQFPNYSSELNVNALELEDSALYLCASSFIDTQYFGPGTRLTVL.

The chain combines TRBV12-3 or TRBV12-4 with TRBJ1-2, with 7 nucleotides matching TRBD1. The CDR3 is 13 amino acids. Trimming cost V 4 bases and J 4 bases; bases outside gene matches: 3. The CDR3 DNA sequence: TGTGCCAGCAGTTCCAGGGGGATCTATGGCTACACCTTC. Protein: CASSSRGIYGYTF.